The rows below give T cell receptor beta chains drawn from one sample of a study of T cell changes during pregnancy in multiple sclerosis. The assay was immunoSEQ multiplex PCR, and TCRdb's table has in-frame clones only and misses some. The sample lists around 36,000 clones, 92% occurring once. The specimen comprised CD8+ T cells from peripheral blood mononuclear cells, sampled in the first trimester of pregnancy. All receptors come from a female donor with multiple sclerosis, enrolled in a pregnancy study. The CDR3 runs from the conserved cysteine through the conserved F or W. Each record gives: clone size, V gene, D gene, J gene, CDR3 protein, CDR3 DNA. The D gene is left open where the match is weak. Part of the rows lack a size; the others show once, few, many or a class for expanded clones.

>NA|TRBV13|TRBD1|TRBJ2-3
CASSLRFEGAVPDTQYF
TGTGCCAGCAGCTTACGCTTCGAGGGGGCCGTACCAGATACGCAGTATTTT
>NA|TRBV11-2|NA|TRBJ1-3
CASSFGDRSGNTIYF
TGTGCCAGCAGCTTCGGGGATAGGTCCGGAAACACCATATATTTT
>NA|TRBV10-2|TRBD1|TRBJ1-2
CASSGDSNFYGYTF
TGCGCCAGCAGCGGGGACAGCAACTTCTATGGCTACACCTTC
>NA|TRBV27|NA|TRBJ1-2
CASSVAENHGYTF
TGTGCCAGCAGCGTGGCGGAGAACCATGGCTACACCTTC
>NA|TRBV9|TRBD1|TRBJ1-1
CASSSTTGELFKGIF
TGTGCCAGCAGCAGCACGACAGGGGAGCTTTTTAAGGGAATCTTT
>NA|TRBV27|TRBD2|TRBJ2-1
CASSLVAGGENEQFF
TGTGCCAGCAGTTTGGTAGCGGGGGGTGAGAATGAGCAGTTCTTC
>NA|TRBV7-9|NA|TRBJ2-7
CASSQATTYEQYF
TGTGCCAGCAGCCAAGCCACGACCTACGAGCAGTACTTC
>NA|TRBV5-4|NA|TRBJ1-6
CASSLKVLTGSSYNSPLHF
TGTGCCAGCAGCTTGAAAGTTTTGACGGGGAGCTCCTATAATTCACCCCTCCACTTT
>NA|TRBV6-5|TRBD1|TRBJ2-3
CASSYTQGGTDTQYF
TGTGCCAGCAGTTACACGCAGGGGGGCACAGATACGCAGTATTTT
>NA|TRBV2|TRBD1|TRBJ2-1
CASHGQGEADEQFF
TGTGCCAGCCACGGACAGGGGGAAGCGGATGAGCAGTTCTTC
>NA|TRBV6-1|TRBD1|TRBJ1-5
CASSELTGQPHQPQHF
TGTGCCAGCAGTGAATTGACGGGACAGCCCCATCAGCCCCAGCATTTT
>NA|TRBV25-1|NA|TRBJ2-5
CASSPTSDGETQYF
TGTGCCAGCAGTCCCACTAGTGACGGGGAGACCCAGTACTTC
>once|TRBV13|NA|TRBJ2-1
CASSSRDTYNEQFF
TGTGCCAGCAGCTCACGGGACACCTACAATGAGCAGTTCTTC
>once|TRBV9|TRBD1|TRBJ2-6
CASSGTGSAGANVLTF
TGTGCCAGCAGCGGGACAGGGTCCGCTGGGGCCAACGTCCTGACTTTC
>NA|TRBV5-1|NA|TRBJ2-7
CASRPPGGYEQYF
TGCGCCAGCAGACCCCCCGGGGGCTACGAGCAGTACTTC
>once|TRBV27|NA|TRBJ2-1
CASSPPPRGRKYNEQFF
TGTGCCAGCAGTCCGCCACCGCGGGGGCGAAAATACAATGAGCAGTTCTTC
>NA|TRBV5-6|NA|TRBJ1-1
CASSPGDTEAFF
TGTGCCAGCAGTCCGGGGGACACTGAAGCTTTCTTT
>NA|TRBV5-1|TRBD1|TRBJ1-2
CASSLEDRGYGYTF
TGCGCCAGCAGCTTGGAGGACAGGGGTTATGGCTACACCTTC
>NA|TRBV5-1|TRBD2|TRBJ2-1
CASSSGTSGGSNNEQFF
TGCGCCAGCAGCTCCGGGACTAGCGGGGGTTCTAACAATGAGCAGTTCTTC
>NA|TRBV9|NA|TRBJ1-1
CASSPGNTEAFF
TGTGCCAGCAGCCCCGGGAACACTGAAGCTTTCTTT
>NA|TRBV4-1|NA|TRBJ2-2
CASSHSQGGTGELFF
TGCGCCAGCAGCCACTCTCAGGGGGGCACCGGGGAGCTGTTTTTT
>NA|TRBV13|NA|TRBJ2-5
CASSLVAGETQYF
TGTGCCAGCAGCTTAGTGGCGGGAGAGACCCAGTACTTC
>NA|TRBV25-1|TRBD1|TRBJ1-1
CASSETGARTEAFF
TGTGCCAGCAGTGAAACAGGGGCGCGAACTGAAGCTTTCTTT
>once|TRBV2|TRBD2|TRBJ2-3
CASVVAGGPETDTQYF
TGTGCCAGCGTGGTAGCGGGGGGGCCGGAGACAGATACGCAGTATTTT
>NA|TRBV11-2|TRBD1|TRBJ1-1
CASSLEFQGAGNTEAFF
TGTGCCAGCAGCTTAGAGTTCCAGGGGGCAGGAAACACTGAAGCTTTCTTT
>NA|TRBV7-8|TRBD2|TRBJ2-7
CASSGGLAGAPYEQYF
TGTGCCAGCAGCGGCGGACTAGCGGGGGCCCCCTACGAGCAGTACTTC
>NA|TRBV29-1|TRBD2|TRBJ2-4
CSVEDRGGNIQYF
TGCAGCGTTGAAGATCGGGGGGGAAACATTCAGTACTTC
>once|TRBV27|TRBD1|TRBJ1-2
CASSVGGDRGVANYGYTF
TGTGCCAGTTCGGTGGGTGGGGACAGGGGGGTAGCTAACTATGGCTACACCTTC
>NA|TRBV19|TRBD2|TRBJ2-1
CASIGVAGGGEQFF
TGTGCCAGTATCGGAGTAGCGGGGGGGGGTGAGCAGTTCTTC
>once|TRBV29-1|TRBD1|TRBJ1-2
CSVRPGQVYGYTF
TGCAGCGTTCGCCCCGGACAGGTCTATGGCTACACCTTC
>NA|TRBV9|TRBD2|TRBJ2-3
CASSHGGASTDTQYF
TGTGCCAGCAGCCACGGGGGGGCCAGCACAGATACGCAGTATTTT
>NA|TRBV11-2|NA|TRBJ2-7
CASSLDQEQYF
TGTGCCAGCAGCTTAGATCAAGAGCAGTACTTC
>NA|TRBV4-2|NA|TRBJ2-3
CASSQVGGSDTQYF
TGTGCCAGCAGCCAAGTCGGGGGATCGGATACGCAGTATTTT
>once|TRBV2|NA|TRBJ1-3
CASSETATISGNTIYF
TGTGCCAGCAGTGAAACGGCCACTATCTCTGGAAACACCATATATTTT
>once|TRBV7-8|NA|TRBJ2-2
CASSFMTTLTGELFF
TGTGCCAGCAGCTTCATGACAACCCTCACCGGGGAGCTGTTTTTT
>NA|TRBV12-1|NA|TRBJ2-1
CASSPAPEDTYNEQFF
TGTGCCAGCAGCCCGGCCCCTGAGGATACCTACAATGAGCAGTTCTTC
>NA|TRBV9|NA|TRBJ1-1
CASSGKGGAEAFF
TGTGCCAGCAGCGGCAAAGGGGGGGCTGAAGCTTTCTTT
>NA|TRBV19|NA|TRBJ1-1
CASSMAPNTEAFF
TGTGCCAGTAGTATGGCTCCCAACACTGAAGCTTTCTTT
>NA|TRBV28|TRBD1|TRBJ2-3
CAISLDRRTDTQYF
TGTGCCATCTCCCTGGACAGGCGCACAGATACGCAGTATTTT
>NA|TRBV13|TRBD1|TRBJ1-2
CASSLQFAQGARDGYTF
TGTGCCAGCAGCTTGCAATTCGCACAGGGGGCTCGGGATGGCTACACCTTC
>once|TRBV13|TRBD1|TRBJ1-4
CASSQRDRGEKLFF
TGTGCCAGCAGCCAAAGGGACAGGGGGGAAAAACTGTTTTTT
>NA|TRBV4-1|TRBD1|TRBJ1-1
CASSHGTVRLTEAFF
TGCGCCAGCAGCCATGGGACAGTTAGACTCACTGAAGCTTTCTTT
>NA|TRBV13|TRBD2|TRBJ2-5
CASSLGAGGGTRTQYF
TGTGCCAGCAGCTTAGGAGCGGGGGGCGGAACTAGGACCCAGTACTTC
>NA|TRBV9|NA|TRBJ2-3
CASSVVEDTQYF
TGTGCCAGCAGCGTAGTGGAGGATACGCAGTATTTT
>NA|TRBV5-6|TRBD2|TRBJ2-6
CASSPTSGGSGANVLTF
TGTGCCAGCAGCCCGACTAGCGGGGGGTCTGGGGCCAACGTCCTGACTTTC
>NA|TRBV5-1|NA|TRBJ1-1
CASSLHGWGGPGEAFF
TGCGCCAGCAGCTTGCACGGTTGGGGGGGGCCGGGTGAAGCTTTCTTT
>NA|TRBV2|NA|TRBJ2-7
CASSDVGAAGSYEQYF
TGTGCCAGCAGTGATGTTGGGGCGGCTGGCTCCTACGAGCAGTACTTC
>NA|TRBV13|NA|TRBJ1-2
CASSLGRGSGYTF
TGTGCCAGCAGCTTAGGTCGCGGAAGTGGCTACACCTTC
>NA|TRBV27|NA|TRBJ1-5
CASSLFRADNQPQHF
TGTGCCAGCAGTTTATTCAGGGCTGACAATCAGCCCCAGCATTTT
>once|TRBV27|TRBD2|TRBJ2-1
CATTGTSGGIEQFF
TGTGCCACCACCGGGACTAGCGGGGGGATTGAGCAGTTCTTC
>NA|TRBV13|NA|TRBJ2-7
CASSLFEGPSAAEQYF
TGTGCCAGCAGCTTATTTGAGGGTCCTTCGGCGGCCGAGCAGTACTTC